This T cell receptor beta chain stems from a study of post-analysis software for immune sequencing data. The overall study: Patients had relapsing-remitting, secondary progressive or progressive-relapsing multiple sclerosis; some lacked subtype. Study-wide points: Controls had significantly higher normalized Chao1 diversity than multiple sclerosis patients. Same-batch preparations were strongly co-clustered by F measure. The study found TRBV5-6, TRBV5-1 and TRBV20-1 among a few TRBV segments more frequent in patients than controls.

A word on this clonotype: Its cognate antigen is unknown.

V lost 2 bases and J lost 1; bases outside the gene matches: 11. This CDR3 comprises 19 residues. CDR1 MDHEN and CDR2 SYDVKM come from the germline V gene. Unique molecular identifiers featured in each of the TCR beta cDNA libraries. cDNA molecules numbering roughly 0.5 million came from around 0.96 to 9.9 million T cells. TCRdb reprocessed the PCR reads with MiXCR, giving one entry per CDR3 protein. Among about 770,000 distinct CDR3 sequences, under 60% were seen once, and the ten largest hold approximately 5%. The chain combines TRBV28 with TRBJ2-4; TRBD2 aligns across 10 bases. The receptor's source is a girl aged 5-17 years with multiple sclerosis. The sequencing input was blood. CDR3 nucleotides: TGTGCCAGCAGTTTAATGGGGGCTAGCGGGGGCTTGGCCAAAAACATTCAGTACTTC. The encoded protein is CASSLMGASGGLAKNIQYF.